The 24 T cell receptor beta chains reported below all come from one sample, sequenced in a study of cytomegalovirus exposure and HLA in healthy donors. PCR was performed using 60 Vbeta and 13 Jbeta primers. Method: immunoSEQ multiplex PCR; TCRdb's copy keeps in-frame clones and lacks some. The sample shows approximately 150,000 clones, approximately 80% of them seen only once. Sequencing was carried out using PBMCs. The receptor set was obtained from a man aged 40-49 years in good health and CMV-seronegative.

This rearrangement joins TRBV6-5 to TRBJ1-5; TRBD1 matches 9 bases. Unmatched junction bases numbered 7, after V lost 6 bases and J lost 4 bases. Germline CDR1 and CDR2: MNHEY and SVGAGI. The CDR3 contains 15 residues. The chain's CDR3 is CASRGSGTGNQPQHF. In DNA, the CDR3 is TGTGCCAGCAGGGGGTCCGGGACAGGGAATCAGCCCCAGCATTTT.

This clone turned up a few times. This chain links TRBV29-1 with TRBJ2-5, with TRBD2 as a possible D gene (6 bases). Germline CDR1 reads SQVTM; CDR2 reads ANQGSEA. Trimming shortened V by 7 bases and J by 3 bases, and 15 bases separated the two germline ends. This CDR3 is 13 amino acids long. The CDR3 region has the DNA TGCAGCGCCTTTACTAGCACAAAAGAGACCCAGTACTTC. Protein: CSAFTSTKETQYF.

This chain links TRBV7-9 with TRBJ2-7, with unresolved D. Per the germline V gene, CDR1 is SEHNR and CDR2 is FQNEAQ (reference sequence). Trimming took 3 bases from V and 2 from J, leaving 11 bases between them. The CDR3 length is 14 residues. The CDR3 is CASSFPLRPYEQYF. The CDR3 DNA is TGTGCCAGCAGCTTCCCCCTACGCCCCTACGAGCAGTACTTC.

The chain is built from TRBV6-5 and TRBJ1-2, with 7 bases identical to TRBD1. CDR1 is MNHEY and CDR2 is SVGAGI in the germline V gene. The CDR3 covers 14 residues. V trimming: 2 bases; J trimming: 6 bases; junction bases outside the gene matches: 6. The chain's CDR3 is CASSYPGQSHGYTF. CDR3 DNA sequence: TGTGCCAGCAGTTACCCGGGACAGTCCCATGGCTACACCTTC.

The V and J genes are TRBV7-9 and TRBJ2-7; weak D call: TRBD1 (5 bases). CDR1 and CDR2 (germline): SEHNR, FQNEAQ (reference sequence). The CDR3 is made up of 13 amino acids. V was clipped by 7 bases and J by 2 bases, with 12 bases between them. The CDR3 nucleotides are TGTGCCAGCATTTCGGACACTCCCTACGAGCAGTACTTC. Translating gives CASISDTPYEQYF. The full variable domain, with the rest looked up from reference TRBV7-9 and TRBJ2-7, is DTGVSQNPRHKITKRGQNVTFRCDPISEHNRLYWYRQTLGQGPEFLTYFQNEAQLEKSRLLSDRFSAERPKGSFSTLEIQRTEQGDSAMYLCASISDTPYEQYFGPGTRLTVT.

This chain connects TRBV5-4 to TRBJ2-7; tentatively, D is TRBD1 (5 bases). The length of the CDR3 is 13 residues. The germline CDR1 and CDR2 sequences are SGHNT and YYREEE (reference sequence). V lost 0 bases and J lost 1, with 5 bases in between. The CDR3 sequence: CASSLGQSYEQYF. The CDR3 DNA is TGTGCCAGCAGCTTGGGACAGTCCTACGAGCAGTACTTC.

The V call is TRBV5-6, the J call TRBJ2-5, with D unclear. V was trimmed by 0 bases and J by 9 bases, leaving 12 bases between them. CDR3 length equals 13 residues. CDR1 SGHDT and CDR2 YYEEEE come from the germline V gene. CDR3 nucleotide sequence: TGTGCCAGCAGCTTGGGACTCCCCGCGGCCCAGTACTTC. This codes for CASSLGLPAAQYF.

This chain links TRBV5-4 with TRBJ2-5; no clear D. This CDR3 is built from 15 residues. Trimming cost V 0 bases and J 1 base, with 10 bases left between them. Germline V gene lookup returns CDR1 SGHNT and CDR2 YYREEE (reference sequence). The CDR3, as DNA: TGTGCCAGCAGCTTGGCCAGTCAGGCCCAAGAGACCCAGTACTTC. Amino acid sequence: CASSLASQAQETQYF.

This chain links TRBV4-2 with TRBJ1-6, with a weak D call TRBD1 (6 bases). The CDR3 consists of 14 residues. Trimming cost V 0 bases and J 10 bases, with 10 bases left between them. Per germline, CDR1 LGHNA and CDR2 YNFKEQ. The CDR3 region has the DNA TGTGCCAGCAGCCAAGAAGGGGGGGAATCACCCCTCCACTTT. It yields the protein CASSQEGGESPLHF.

V and J are TRBV6-1 and TRBJ1-2; 8 nucleotides align to TRBD1. The germline CDR1 and CDR2 sequences are MNHNS and SASEGT. V was clipped by 3 bases and J by 11 bases; unmatched bases: 11. This CDR3 comprises 14 residues. The CDR3 protein is CASSEGWGQVGYTF. CDR3 DNA: TGTGCCAGCAGTGAGGGGTGGGGACAGGTTGGTTACACCTTC.

This clone came up a few times. The rearrangement uses TRBV30 and TRBJ1-1; a weak D match, TRBD1 (6 bases). Per the germline V gene, CDR1 is GTSNPN and CDR2 is SVGIG (reference sequence). This CDR3 spans 12 amino acids. Trimming shortened V by 0 bases and J by 4 bases, and 6 bases separated the two germline ends. As DNA, the CDR3 is TGTGCCTGGAGTGTAGGGGGCACTGAAGCTTTCTTT. Translation: CAWSVGGTEAFF.

This clone was seen a few times. The rearrangement links TRBV9 to TRBJ2-7; 11 nucleotides agree with TRBD2. Losses at the gene ends were 5 bases for V and 2 bases for J; bases not matched to a gene: 9. The CDR3 is 16 amino acids. Germline V gives CDR1 SGDLS, CDR2 YYNGEE. CDR3 sequence: CASRAGTSGPTYEQYF. The CDR3, as DNA: TGTGCCAGCAGGGCCGGGACTAGCGGCCCGACCTACGAGCAGTACTTC.

This clone was seen only once. The chain uses TRBV7-2 and TRBJ2-5; D gene ambiguous. The CDR3 spans 12 residues. CDR1 SGHTA and CDR2 FQGNSA come from the germline V gene. Trimming shortened V by 5 bases and J by 0 bases, and 4 bases separated the two germline ends. The CDR3 spells CASSPYQETQYF. In DNA form, the CDR3 reads TGTGCCAGCAGCCCGTACCAAGAGACCCAGTACTTC.

The chain uses TRBV7-6 and TRBJ2-5; 13 positions match TRBD2. The CDR3 length is 19 residues. The V segment lost 5 bases and the J segment 5 bases; nucleotides outside the gene matches: 17. The germline V gene encodes CDR1 SGHVS and CDR2 FNYEAQ. CDR3 bases: TGTGCCAGCAGCCCTTCCGGACTAGCGGGGGCCTCCTCCGTGGAGACCCAGTACTTC. Translation gives CASSPSGLAGASSVETQYF.

The chain couples TRBV6-6 to TRBJ1-1; D not resolved. V was shortened by 5 bases and J by 0 bases, with 10 bases between the two germline ends. The CDR3 sequence is 14 residues long. CDR1 MNHNY and CDR2 SVGAGI come from the germline V gene (reference sequence). Written as DNA, the CDR3 is TGTGCCAGCAGTACAGACATGGTGAACACTGAAGCTTTCTTT. Translating it yields CASSTDMVNTEAFF.

V is TRBV7-9 and J is TRBJ1-2; D uncertain. Trimming cost V 4 bases and J 4 bases, with 13 bases left between them. Germline V gene data show CDR1 as SEHNR and CDR2 as FQNEAQ (reference sequence). The CDR3 is 14 residues long. CDR3 region: CASSSPTSAYGYTF. DNA of the CDR3: TGTGCCAGCAGCTCGCCGACTAGCGCCTATGGCTACACCTTC.

The CDR3 nucleotides read TGTGCCAGCAGCTTTCAGGGTACTGAAGCTTTCTTT. Amino acids: CASSFQGTEAFF. The chain is built from TRBV7-2 and TRBJ1-1; D possibly corresponds to TRBD1 (5 bases). CDR3 length: 12 residues. Trimming stripped 3 bases from V and 5 bases from J, with 7 bases between. Germline loops: CDR1 SGHTA, CDR2 FQGNSA. Supplemented by reference TRBV7-2 and TRBJ1-1, the full variable domain reads GAGVSQSPSNKVTEKGKDVELRCDPISGHTALYWYRQSLGQGLEFLIYFQGNSAPDKSGLPSDRFSAERTGGSVSTLTIQRTQQEDSAVYLCASSFQGTEAFFGQGTRLTVV.

This chain joins TRBV7-2 and TRBJ2-3; weak D call: TRBD1 (5 bases). With 4 bases removed from V and 4 bases from J, the gap between germline ends came to 12 bases. This CDR3 has 14 residues. Per the germline V gene, CDR1 is SGHTA and CDR2 is FQGNSA. The CDR3 DNA follows: TGTGCCAGCAGCTCCCGAGCCAGGGCAGATACGCAGTATTTT. Amino acids: CASSSRARADTQYF.

V and J are TRBV6-5 and TRBJ1-2; TRBD1 agrees at 7 bases. With 2 bases clipped from V and 8 bases from J, the junction kept 11 bases outside the gene matches. The CDR3 has 15 residues. From germline, CDR1 is MNHEY and CDR2 SVGAGI. CDR3: CASSYISGGQSGYTF. CDR3 DNA: TGTGCCAGCAGTTACATCTCAGGGGGGCAGAGCGGCTACACCTTC.

The chain recombines TRBV18 with TRBJ1-1, with D unclear. The CDR3 runs 15 residues. Trimming removed 2 bases at V and 1 base at J, with 11 bases between. Germline CDR1 and CDR2: KGHSH and LQKENI. In DNA, the CDR3 is TGTGCCAGCTCACCATTTGGCAGTGAGAACACTGAAGCTTTCTTT. Its protein is CASSPFGSENTEAFF.

The genes are TRBV6-1 and TRBJ2-7, with D possibly being TRBD1 (6 bases). Germline V gives CDR1 MNHNS, CDR2 SASEGT. Trimming cost V 7 bases and J 0 bases, with 16 bases left between them. CDR3 length equals 15 residues. CDR3 loop: CASMRGDISSYEQYF. As DNA, the CDR3 is TGTGCCAGCATGAGAGGGGACATTAGCTCCTACGAGCAGTACTTC.

The rearrangement joins TRBV6-5 to TRBJ2-1, with a possible D match to TRBD1 (6 bases). Germline V gives CDR1 MNHEY, CDR2 SVGAGI. This CDR3 spans 15 amino acids. The V end lost 2 bases, the J end lost 1 base, and 9 bases lay between the germline ends. The CDR3 loop reads CASSYEGQSYNEQFF. CDR3 coding DNA: TGTGCCAGCAGTTACGAAGGACAGTCCTACAATGAGCAGTTCTTC.

This chain links TRBV6-5 with TRBJ1-6; tentative D call: TRBD1 (5 bases). The CDR3 is made up of 14 amino acids. V was cut by 6 bases and J by 4 bases, with 10 bases left in between. CDR1 is MNHEY and CDR2 is SVGAGI in the germline V gene. The CDR3 nucleotides read TGTGCCAGCAGGTCGACAGTTTATAATTCACCCCTCCACTTT. It specifies CASRSTVYNSPLHF.

The rearrangement uses TRBV9 and TRBJ1-2; a possible D gene is TRBD1 (5 bases). The V gene's germline CDR1 is SGDLS and CDR2 YYNGEE. The V end lost 0 bases, the J end lost 4 bases, and 10 bases lay between the germline ends. CDR3 length: 14 residues. CDR3 nucleotides: TGTGCCAGCAGCGTAGGGGGTGACAGCTATGGCTACACCTTC. It specifies CASSVGGDSYGYTF.